The 20 T cell receptor beta chains below all came from one sample that was sequenced in a study of shared clonotypes between healthy human individuals. Naive CD8 cells lacked CD45RO, underwent positive selection for CCR7 and left out terminally differentiated effector memory CD45RA+ cells. Sequencing was performed with immunoSEQ multiplex PCR; in TCRdb, only in-frame clones are kept and a portion is missing. This sample has hundreds of thousands of clones, with 95% to 96% found just once. The sample taken for sequencing was naive CD8+ T cells sorted from blood. These receptors came from a woman in her 30s in good health.

This rearrangement joins TRBV28 to TRBJ2-3; D is perhaps TRBD1 or TRBD2 (7 bases each). V was clipped by 8 bases and J by 2 bases, with 17 bases between them. CDR1 is MDHEN, CDR2 SYDVKM, per germline. This CDR3 is built from 15 residues. CDR3 in DNA: TGTGCCAGCCAGGGGGGGACCAGGGCCACAGATACGCAGTATTTT. Translating gives CASQGGTRATDTQYF.

The V call is TRBV4-2, the J call TRBJ1-1, with D tentatively TRBD1 (6 bases). Germline loops: CDR1 LGHNA, CDR2 YNFKEQ. Trimming took off 6 bases at V and 11 bases at J, with 25 bases between the two ends. The CDR3 spans 15 residues. CDR3 sequence: CASRGLQGMGTGAFF. The CDR3 region has the DNA TGTGCCAGCAGGGGACTGCAGGGGATGGGGACCGGTGCTTTCTTT.

The V gene is TRBV28, the J gene TRBJ1-1; possibly TRBD1 for D (5 bases). The germline CDR1 and CDR2 sequences are MDHEN and SYDVKM. The V end lost 1 base, the J end lost 1 base, and 13 bases lay between the germline ends. This CDR3 has 16 residues. The DNA of the CDR3 is TGTGCCAGCAGTTTATATGAAGGGGACCCGAACACTGAAGCTTTCTTT. This translates into CASSLYEGDPNTEAFF.

The chain recombines TRBV27 with TRBJ1-2, with 8 bases identical to TRBD1. In germline, CDR1 is MNHEY, CDR2 SMNVEV (reference sequence). V lost 4 bases to trimming and J lost 8 bases; unmatched junction nucleotides: 12. The length of the CDR3 is 15 residues. CDR3 residues: CASSYGQGGDEGYTF. The CDR3, as DNA: TGTGCCAGCAGTTATGGACAGGGAGGAGATGAGGGCTACACCTTC.

The gene calls are TRBV2 and TRBJ2-7; tentative D call: TRBD2 (6 bases). Trimming shortened V by 10 bases and J by 2 bases, and 21 bases separated the two germline ends. Germline CDR1 is SNHLY and CDR2 is FYNNEI. This CDR3 has 15 residues. The CDR3, as DNA: TGTGCCATCCCCGGCGCAGCGGGCCTTCCCTACGAGCAGTACTTC. Encoded protein: CAIPGAAGLPYEQYF.

J is TRBJ2-1 and V is TRBV30; D is unresolved. Trimming stripped 0 bases from V and 7 bases from J, with 7 bases between. The germline gives CDR1 GTSNPN, CDR2 SVGIG (reference sequence). The CDR3 extends over 12 amino acids. This CDR3 is CAWSVLGNEQFF. The CDR3, as DNA: TGTGCCTGGAGTGTACTTGGTAATGAGCAGTTCTTC.

The chain links TRBV29-1 to TRBJ2-7; the D gene is possibly TRBD2 (5 bases). The CDR3 consists of 13 residues. Germline V gene lookup returns CDR1 SQVTM and CDR2 ANQGSEA. With 8 bases removed from V and 6 bases from J, the gap between germline ends came to 20 bases. CDR3 nucleotide sequence: TGCAGCTCGAAGGACCCAAGAGGAGGCGAGCAGTACTTC. This gives the protein CSSKDPRGGEQYF.

This clone showed up just once. This chain connects TRBV12-1 to TRBJ2-1; TRBD2, the table's D call, was not compared with the DNA. TRBV12-1 is a listed pseudogene. The length of the CDR3 is 16 residues. CDR3 DNA: TGTGCCAGCAGCCCCGTTAGTAGCGGGAGGTCCAATGAGCAGTTCTTC. Amino acid sequence: CASSPVSSGRSNEQFF.

The chain couples TRBV7-6 to TRBJ2-5, with TRBD2 identical over 11 bases. TRBJ2-7 explains the end of the DNA better; the J call may be wrong. The CDR3 extends over 17 amino acids. Germline V gene sequence: CDR1 SGHVS, CDR2 FNYEAQ. CDR3 sequence: CASSLSPTSGSKDEQYF. CDR3 in DNA: TGTGCCAGCAGCTTAAGCCCAACTAGCGGGAGTAAAGACGAGCAGTACTTC.

The chain employs TRBV13 and TRBJ2-1; 7 bases line up with TRBD2. V trimming: 5 bases; J trimming: 3 bases; junction bases outside the gene matches: 1. Germline lookup yields CDR1 PRHDT and CDR2 FYEKMQ (reference sequence). The CDR3 spans 13 residues. For the CDR3, the DNA is TGTGCCAGCAGCCTAGCGGACTACAATGAGCAGTTCTTC. Translating gives CASSLADYNEQFF.

Turning to this clone: The same CDR3 arises from other DNA sequences in this sample as well. The DNA of the CDR3 is TGTGCCAGCAGCGTAGCGGGAGGGCCTTACGAGCAGTACTTC. This gives the protein CASSVAGGPYEQYF. The chain uses TRBV9 and TRBJ2-7; the match to TRBD2 covers 8 bases. Germline trimming cut 0 bases from V and 4 bases from J; bases unmatched to any gene: 3. CDR1 and CDR2 (germline): SGDLS, YYNGEE. The CDR3 sequence is 14 residues long.

The chain employs TRBV4-2 and TRBJ2-7; a weak D match, TRBD2 (6 bases). V gave up 0 bases and J gave up 3 bases, with 15 bases separating them. CDR3 length equals 16 residues. Germline lookup yields CDR1 LGHNA and CDR2 YNFKEQ. The CDR3: CASSQDNGGTDYEQYF. CDR3 in DNA: TGTGCCAGCAGCCAAGACAACGGCGGGACTGACTACGAGCAGTACTTC.

As for this clone: The sample contains more than one DNA sequence encoding this CDR3. This chain uses TRBV6-5 with TRBJ2-2; the D gene is possibly TRBD2 (5 bases). Trimming took 0 bases from V and 1 from J, leaving 6 bases between them. This CDR3 spans 15 amino acids. From germline, CDR1 is MNHEY and CDR2 SVGAGI. CDR3 protein: CASSYSGENTGELFF. CDR3 nucleotide sequence: TGTGCCAGCAGTTACTCGGGAGAGAACACCGGGGAGCTGTTTTTT.

This chain connects TRBV11-3 to TRBJ2-1; 8 bases are a match to TRBD2. V lost 4 bases to trimming and J lost 5 bases; unmatched junction nucleotides: 7. Looked up from germline, CDR1 is SGHNT and CDR2 is YENEEA. The CDR3 contains 15 residues. This CDR3 is CASSSPTSGHNEQFF. For the CDR3, the DNA is TGTGCCAGCAGCTCCCCAACTAGCGGACACAATGAGCAGTTCTTC.

This chain links TRBV6-5 with TRBJ2-3, with 8 nucleotides matching TRBD2. The V and J ends lost 5 bases and 0 bases, in that order; junction bases with no gene match: 4. The CDR3 extends over 15 amino acids. Germline CDR1 reads MNHEY; CDR2 reads SVGAGI. CDR3 DNA sequence: TGTGCCAGCAGTCAGAGCGGGAGTAGCACAGATACGCAGTATTTT. It specifies CASSQSGSSTDTQYF.

This chain joins TRBV5-4 and TRBJ1-2; TRBD1 matches 7 bases. The ends lost 4 bases at V and 8 bases at J; junction bases unmatched: 5. Germline CDR1 SGHNT, CDR2 YYREEE (reference sequence). There are 12 residues in the CDR3. The CDR3: CASSLDRAGYTF. CDR3 coding DNA: TGTGCCAGCAGCCTTGACAGGGCCGGCTACACCTTC.

The chain carries TRBV30 and TRBJ1-1, with TRBD1 matching 8 bases. The CDR3 extends over 17 amino acids. Trimming removed 0 bases from V and 1 base from J; junction bases left unmatched: 10. Germline values: CDR1 GTSNPN, CDR2 SVGIG (reference sequence). As DNA, the CDR3 is TGTGCCTGGAGTGTGGCAAGAGGCAGGGGGCCGAACACTGAAGCTTTCTTT. This codes for CAWSVARGRGPNTEAFF. The whole variable domain, remainder taken from reference TRBV30 and TRBJ1-1, is SQTIHQWPATLVQPVGSPLSLECTVEGTSNPNLYWYRQAAGRGLQLLFYSVGIGQISSEVPQNLSASRPQDRQFILSSKKLLLSDSGFYLCAWSVARGRGPNTEAFFGQGTRLTVV.

The chain carries TRBV13 and TRBJ1-4; 8 nucleotides align to TRBD1. The J segment lost 3 bases and the V segment lost 5 bases, leaving 5 bases of the junction unmatched. CDR3 length: 15 residues. Germline V gene sequence: CDR1 PRHDT, CDR2 FYEKMQ (reference sequence). The CDR3: CASSARTGPNEKLFF. In DNA form, the CDR3 reads TGTGCCAGCAGCGCCAGGACAGGGCCTAATGAAAAACTGTTTTTT.

The chain uses TRBV5-4 and TRBJ2-1; D unresolved. Trimming removed 0 bases from V and 2 bases from J, with 6 bases in between. The CDR3 sequence is 14 residues long. Germline V gene sequence: CDR1 SGHNT, CDR2 YYREEE (reference sequence). The CDR3 protein is CASSLGNAYNEQFF. The CDR3 nucleotides read TGTGCCAGCAGCTTGGGTAATGCCTACAATGAGCAGTTCTTC.

This sequence joins TRBV5-5 and TRBJ1-3, with TRBD1 identical over 7 bases. The V segment lost 4 bases and the J segment 2 bases; nucleotides outside the gene matches: 6. This CDR3 is built from 15 residues. Germline V lookup: CDR1 SGHKS, CDR2 YYEKEE (reference sequence). CDR3 sequence reads: CASSQQGFAGNTIYF. CDR3 nucleotide sequence: TGTGCCAGCAGCCAACAGGGGTTCGCTGGAAACACCATATATTTT.